This section outlines one T cell receptor (beta chain) sequence together with its context. This specimen comes from a study of T cells in Graves' hyperthyroidism and ophthalmopathy. V was clipped by 4 bases and J by 6 bases; unmatched bases: 8. The CDR3 has 16 residues. Per the germline V gene, CDR1 is SGHTA and CDR2 is FQGTGA. It was RNA transcripts that yielded the amplified TCR beta CDR3 regions. Carried out on the TCR CDR3, a first-round RT-PCR used the HTBI primer set. TCRdb reprocessed the multiplex PCR reads with MiXCR, giving one entry per CDR3 protein. The sample consists of 300,000 to 450,000 distinct CDR3 sequences, 15% of them appearing once.

V is TRBV7-3 and J is TRBJ2-2, with 10 bases fitting TRBD1. The sample comprised blood. The source of this sequence is a woman in her thirties with Graves' hyperthyroidism. The DNA for the CDR3 is TGTGCCAGCAGCTATAGGGACAGGGGTAATCCCGGGGAGCTGTTTTTT. It is translated as CASSYRDRGNPGELFF.